The 27 T cell receptor beta chains given below trace back to one sample, sequenced in a study of CD8+CD57+ T cells in acquired aplastic anemia. The authors sequenced patients whose flow cytometry had shown CD8+CD57+ cell expansion. CDR3 and TCR beta VDJ profiling relied on a genomic DNA template. MiXCR was run by TCRdb on the reads, yielding one entry per CDR3 protein. This repertoire shows about 200,000 distinct CDR3 sequences, more than 55% found once; its top ten account for roughly 64%. Material for sequencing was sorted CD4+, CD8+, or CD8+CD57+ T cells (not recorded which) from PBMCs. These receptors all stem from a human donor with aplastic anemia.

This clonotype was seen ten or more times. The rearrangement links TRBV6-1 to TRBJ2-1, with D maybe TRBD1 (6 bases). CDR1 is MNHNS, CDR2 SASEGT, per germline. There are 15 residues in the CDR3. The ends were cut back, 1 base at V and 2 bases at J, with 9 bases in the middle. As DNA, the CDR3 is TGTGCCAGCAGTGAAGGGCAGGGGACCTACAATGAGCAGTTCTTC. Translating gives CASSEGQGTYNEQFF.

The chain is built from TRBV5-1 and TRBJ1-2; TRBD1 aligns across 7 bases. V shed 4 bases, J shed 7 bases, and the junction held 4 bases outside the gene matches. CDR1 SGHRS and CDR2 YFSETQ come from the germline V gene. The CDR3 loop spans 12 amino acids. CDR3 residues: CASSEGQLGYTF. In DNA form, the CDR3 reads TGCGCCAGCAGCGAGGGACAGCTTGGCTACACCTTC.

The CDR3: CSAGGSYNEQFF. CDR3 bases: TGCAGTGCTGGCGGGTCCTACAATGAGCAGTTCTTC. The J gene is TRBJ2-1, the V gene TRBV20-1; a weak D match, TRBD2 (5 bases). This CDR3 has 12 residues. CDR1 and CDR2 (germline): DFQATT, SNEGSKA (reference sequence). Trimming took 5 bases from V and 1 from J, leaving 6 bases between them.

Notes on this clonotype: The junction shows a germline mismatch at one end, possibly a read error. J is TRBJ2-2 and V is TRBV7-2, with no clear D. The CDR3 contains 13 residues. The germline V gene has CDR1 SGHTA and CDR2 FQGNSA. CDR3: CASSQFLAGELFF. CDR3 bases: TGCGCCAGCAGCCAATTTCTAGCCGGGGAGCTGTTTTTT.

The chain employs TRBV28 and TRBJ1-6; the match to TRBD1 covers 11 bases. V trimming: 5 bases; J trimming: 9 bases; junction bases outside the gene matches: 6. Germline-derived CDR1 and CDR2 are MDHEN and SYDVKM. The CDR3 consists of 15 residues. The CDR3 sequence is CASSPTGTGGSPLHF. Written as DNA, the CDR3 is TGTGCCAGCAGTCCCACCGGGACAGGGGGTTCACCCCTCCACTTT.

There are a few counts of this clonotype. The rearrangement joins TRBV18 to TRBJ1-5; the D gene is possibly TRBD1 (5 bases). Germline V gives CDR1 KGHSH, CDR2 LQKENI. The ends were cut back, 2 bases at V and 11 bases at J, with 13 bases in the middle. This CDR3 is 13 amino acids long. CDR3 sequence reads: CASSPGSLGAQHF. In DNA, the CDR3 is TGTGCCAGCTCACCAGGGTCGTTAGGGGCCCAGCATTTT.

V gene TRBV14 combines with J gene TRBJ2-3; either TRBD1 or TRBD2 may supply D (5 bases each). The CDR3 has 16 amino acids. Per germline, CDR1 SGHDN and CDR2 FVKESK. Trimming pared 4 bases from V and 0 bases from J, leaving 14 bases between. CDR3 DNA sequence: TGTGCCAGCAGCCGGTTGGGACCGATGAGCACAGATACGCAGTATTTT. Its translation: CASSRLGPMSTDTQYF.

Turning to this clonotype: The germline gene is not matched at one end of the junction; a read error may be the cause. DNA of the CDR3: TGTGCCACCAGCGAAGAGGGAAGAATGAATTCACCCCTCCACTTT. It encodes CATSEEGRMNSPLHF. The chain links TRBV9 to TRBJ1-6; D gene uncertain. The CDR3 contains 15 residues. The germline CDR1 and CDR2 sequences are SGDLS and YYNGEE.

The chain couples TRBV20-1 to TRBJ2-7; TRBD2 matches 7 bases. The CDR3 is 14 residues long. With V trimmed by 4 bases and J by 0 bases, 6 bases remained unmatched. Per germline, CDR1 DFQATT and CDR2 SNEGSKA (reference sequence). This CDR3 is CSAIERGPSYEQYF. In DNA, the CDR3 is TGCAGTGCTATCGAGCGGGGCCCCTCCTACGAGCAGTACTTC.

The V call is TRBV20-1, the J call TRBJ1-5; D may be TRBD1 (6 bases). This CDR3 comprises 13 residues. The germline V and J ends were trimmed by 1 base and 4 bases, with 8 bases remaining between them. CDR1 and CDR2 from the germline V gene are DFQATT and SNEGSKA (reference sequence). The CDR3 coding sequence is TGCAGTGCTAGAGGGACAGTGAATCAGCCCCAGCATTTT. Translated: CSARGTVNQPQHF.

In this sample, this clonotype turned up a few times. The rearrangement uses TRBV7-6 and TRBJ2-7; D is uncertain. This CDR3 is built from 12 residues. Germline CDR1 is SGHVS and CDR2 is FNYEAQ. V lost 1 base to trimming and J lost 4 bases, with 5 bases between them. CDR3 region: CASSLDLYEQYF. The DNA for the CDR3 is TGTGCCAGCAGCTTAGATTTGTACGAGCAGTACTTC.

Note on this clonotype: An end of the junction differs from the germline gene, which may be a read error. The V call is TRBV2, the J call TRBJ2-7; no firm D call. The CDR3 has 9 residues. Germline loops: CDR1 SNHLY, CDR2 FYNNEI. The CDR3 region is CASSEGLLF. In DNA, the CDR3 is TGTGCCAGCAGTGAAGGACTCCTTTTC.

This clonotype has at least ten counts. This rearrangement joins TRBV7-8 to TRBJ1-2, with TRBD1 matching 8 bases. The CDR3 has 16 residues. Looked up from germline, CDR1 is SGHVS and CDR2 is FQNEAQ. With 2 bases clipped from V and 4 bases from J, the junction kept 9 bases outside the gene matches. In DNA form, the CDR3 reads TGTGCCAGCAGCTTAACGGCAGGGGGCGCAGGCTATGGCTACACCTTC. This gives the protein CASSLTAGGAGYGYTF.

This chain links TRBV7-8 with TRBJ1-6; 7 bases align to TRBD1. Trimming took 7 bases from V and 5 from J; bases not matched to a gene: 5. CDR3 length: 14 residues. Germline-derived CDR1 and CDR2 are SGHVS and FQNEAQ. The CDR3 loop is CASKIGQDNSPLHF. For the CDR3, the DNA is TGTGCCAGCAAGATAGGACAGGATAATTCACCCCTCCACTTT.

The chain uses TRBV29-1 and TRBJ1-2; 7 bases align to TRBD1. V was pared by 7 bases and J by 4 bases, with 12 bases of the junction left unmatched. The germline gives CDR1 SQVTM, CDR2 ANQGSEA. The CDR3 extends over 14 amino acids. The DNA of the CDR3 is TGCAGCGCTCAAACCCGACAGGGAACCTATGGCTACACCTTC. The encoded protein is CSAQTRQGTYGYTF. The complete variable domain, with remaining parts taken from reference TRBV29-1 and TRBJ1-2, reads SAVISQKPSRDICQRGTSLTIQCQVDSQVTMMFWYRQQPGQSLTLIATANQGSEATYESGFVIDKFPISRPNLTFSTLTVSNMSPEDSSIYLCSAQTRQGTYGYTFGSGTRLTVV.

CDR3 protein: CASSLWANTEAFF. DNA for the CDR3: TGTGCCAGCAGCTTATGGGCAAACACTGAAGCTTTCTTT. The chain combines TRBV7-2 with TRBJ1-1; D not resolved. V lost 2 bases and J 2 bases, leaving 6 bases between the germline ends. The CDR3 is 13 residues long. Germline loops: CDR1 SGHTA, CDR2 FQGNSA.

This clonotype has just one count. This chain links TRBV10-1 with TRBJ1-2; D is perhaps TRBD1 (6 bases). Trimming stripped 6 bases from V and 14 bases from J, with 25 bases between. This CDR3 region has 14 residues. Looked up from germline, CDR1 is WNHNN and CDR2 is SYGVQD (reference sequence). The CDR3 sequence is CASREGVLGTERTF. The CDR3 DNA reads as TGCGCCAGCAGGGAGGGGGTCCTTGGGACCGAACGTACCTTC.

This clonotype has a count of ten or more. This chain links TRBV4-1 with TRBJ2-1; TRBD2 matches at 12 bases. Germline CDR1 is MGHRA and CDR2 is YSYEKL. V was clipped by 3 bases and J by 10 bases; unmatched bases: 10. This CDR3 has 16 amino acids. CDR3 in DNA: TGCGCCAGCAGCCATGCTCTAGCGGGGGGGCCAGAGGAGCAGTTCTTC. This codes for CASSHALAGGPEEQFF.

This clonotype was observed once. The gene calls are TRBV10-2 and TRBJ2-5; 7 bases match TRBD2. There are 13 residues in the CDR3. Looked up from germline, CDR1 is WSHSY and CDR2 is SAAADI. The V and J ends lost 7 bases and 1 base, in that order; junction bases with no gene match: 3. The CDR3 here is CASTGLVQETQYF. The CDR3 DNA is TGCGCCAGCACTGGACTAGTCCAAGAGACCCAGTACTTC.

This clonotype was found many times. The rearrangement joins TRBV10-2 to TRBJ1-2; TRBD1 matches at 9 bases. The CDR3 sequence is 15 residues long. Per the germline V gene, CDR1 is WSHSY and CDR2 is SAAADI. With 6 bases clipped from V and 7 bases from J, the junction kept 12 bases outside the gene matches. The CDR3 is CASSDITGGAGGYTF. In nucleotides, the CDR3 is TGCGCCAGCAGCGATATAACAGGGGGCGCCGGTGGCTACACCTTC.

V usage is TRBV7-2 and J usage is TRBJ2-5, with unresolved D. Trimming removed 6 bases at V and 3 bases at J, with 5 bases between. The CDR3 covers 11 residues. CDR1 is SGHTA and CDR2 is FQGNSA in the germline V gene. The CDR3 is CASRKKETQYF. In DNA, the CDR3 is TGTGCCAGCAGGAAAAAAGAGACCCAGTACTTC. Supplemented by reference TRBV7-2 and TRBJ2-5, the full variable domain reads GAGVSQSPSNKVTEKGKDVELRCDPISGHTALYWYRQSLGQGLEFLIYFQGNSAPDKSGLPSDRFSAERTGGSVSTLTIQRTQQEDSAVYLCASRKKETQYFGPGTRLLVL.

V gene TRBV10-3 combines with J gene TRBJ2-7; the D gene is possibly TRBD1 (5 bases). Trimming removed 3 bases at V and 4 bases at J, with 13 bases between. Germline assignment: CDR1 ENHRY and CDR2 SYGVKD. The CDR3 extends over 14 amino acids. CDR3: CAISESTVQYEQYF. For the CDR3, the DNA is TGTGCCATCAGTGAATCGACAGTTCAGTACGAGCAGTACTTC.

The chain uses TRBV12-3 or TRBV12-4 and TRBJ2-2; 10 nucleotides match TRBD1. V shed 8 bases, J shed 3 bases, and the junction held 3 bases outside the gene matches. This CDR3 comprises 14 residues. The CDR3 DNA reads as TGTGCCAGCGGACAGGGGGTTTACACCGGGGAGCTGTTTTTT. Protein product: CASGQGVYTGELFF.

There are a few counts of this clonotype. The rearrangement links TRBV10-3 to TRBJ2-3, with 8 bases identical to TRBD2. The germline V gene encodes CDR1 ENHRY and CDR2 SYGVKD. The CDR3 runs 16 residues. The V and J ends lost 4 bases and 4 bases, in that order; junction bases with no gene match: 10. This chain's CDR3 is CAISAQSGSRPDTQYF. CDR3 nucleotides: TGTGCCATCAGTGCCCAGAGCGGGAGTAGGCCAGATACGCAGTATTTT.

The chain joins TRBV20-1 to TRBJ2-1, with a weak D call TRBD1 (5 bases). V was clipped by 5 bases and J by 4 bases, with 9 bases between them. CDR3 length: 12 residues. From germline, CDR1 is DFQATT and CDR2 SNEGSKA (reference sequence). In nucleotides, the CDR3 is TGCAGTGCTTATCACAGGTACAATGAGCAGTTCTTC. Translation gives CSAYHRYNEQFF.

This clonotype was counted once. The V and J genes are TRBV11-2 and TRBJ1-1, with no clear D. V was cut by 0 bases and J by 5 bases, with 13 bases left in between. The CDR3 has 15 amino acids. The germline V gene encodes CDR1 SGHAT and CDR2 FQNNGV. The CDR3 DNA sequence: TGTGCCAGCAGCTTAGATGGGGTTGTGATGACTGAAGCTTTCTTT. Translating gives CASSLDGVVMTEAFF. Using reference TRBV11-2 and TRBJ1-1 for the parts outside the CDR3, the full variable domain is EAGVAQSPRYKIIEKRQSVAFWCNPISGHATLYWYQQILGQGPKLLIQFQNNGVVDDSQLPKDRFSAERLKGVDSTLKIQPAKLEDSAVYLCASSLDGVVMTEAFFGQGTRLTVV.

This clonotype was seen a few times. The chain links TRBV2 to TRBJ1-2; 7 nucleotides align to TRBD1. This CDR3 is 15 amino acids long. Germline V gives CDR1 SNHLY, CDR2 FYNNEI. After removal of 7 bases from V and 2 bases from J, the junction contained 10 bases not matched to a gene. CDR3 in amino acids: CASTESVQGNYGYTF. CDR3 sequence (DNA): TGTGCCAGCACCGAATCGGTACAGGGGAACTATGGCTACACCTTC.